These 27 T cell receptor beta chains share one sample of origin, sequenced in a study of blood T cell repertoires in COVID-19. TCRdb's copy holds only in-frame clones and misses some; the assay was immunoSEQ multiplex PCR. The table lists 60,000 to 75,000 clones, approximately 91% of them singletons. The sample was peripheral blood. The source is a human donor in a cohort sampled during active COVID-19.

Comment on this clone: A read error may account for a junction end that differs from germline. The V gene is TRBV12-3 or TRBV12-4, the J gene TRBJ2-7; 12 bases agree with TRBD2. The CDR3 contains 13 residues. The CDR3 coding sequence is TGTGCCAGCAGTCTAGCGGGAGGGGGCGAGCAGTACTTC. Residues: CASSLAGGGEQYF.

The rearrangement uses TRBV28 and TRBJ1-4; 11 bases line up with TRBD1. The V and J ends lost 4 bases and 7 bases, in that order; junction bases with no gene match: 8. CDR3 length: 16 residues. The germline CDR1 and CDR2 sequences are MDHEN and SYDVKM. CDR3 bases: TGTGCCAGCAGTTCGCCACCGGGACAGGGGGGTGAAAAACTGTTTTTT. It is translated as CASSSPPGQGGEKLFF.

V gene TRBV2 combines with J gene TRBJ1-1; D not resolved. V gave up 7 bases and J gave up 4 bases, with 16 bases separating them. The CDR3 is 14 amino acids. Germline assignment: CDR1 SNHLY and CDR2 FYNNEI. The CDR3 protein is CASIGDFGVTEAFF. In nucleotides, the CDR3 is TGTGCCAGCATCGGGGATTTCGGGGTCACTGAAGCTTTCTTT.

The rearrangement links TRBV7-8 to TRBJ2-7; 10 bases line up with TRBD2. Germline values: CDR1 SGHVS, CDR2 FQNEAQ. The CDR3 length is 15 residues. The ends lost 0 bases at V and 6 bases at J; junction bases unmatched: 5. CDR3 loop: CASSLAWLAGAEQYF. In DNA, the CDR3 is TGTGCCAGCAGCTTAGCGTGGCTAGCGGGAGCCGAGCAGTACTTC.

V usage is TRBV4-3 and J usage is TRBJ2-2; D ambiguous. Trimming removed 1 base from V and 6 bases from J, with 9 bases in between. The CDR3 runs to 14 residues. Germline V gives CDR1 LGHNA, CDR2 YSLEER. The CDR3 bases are TGCGCCAGCAGCCAAGTGGCCGCCCCCGGGGAGCTGTTTTTT. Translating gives CASSQVAAPGELFF.

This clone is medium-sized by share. CDR3 coding DNA: TGCGCCAGCAGCCAGGGTCCTCAGGGCGCTCAGCCCCAGCATTTT. It specifies CASSQGPQGAQPQHF. This chain joins TRBV4-1 and TRBJ1-5, with D possibly being TRBD1 (5 bases). Trimming removed 3 bases from V and 6 bases from J, with 15 bases in between. The CDR3 contains 15 residues. Germline V CDR1 and CDR2: MGHRA, YSYEKL.

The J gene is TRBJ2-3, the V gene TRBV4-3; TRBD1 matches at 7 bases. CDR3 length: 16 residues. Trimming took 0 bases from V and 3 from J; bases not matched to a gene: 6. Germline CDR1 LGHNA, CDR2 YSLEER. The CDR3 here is CASSQEARGRTDTQYF. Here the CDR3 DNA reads TGCGCCAGCAGCCAAGAGGCAAGGGGGCGGACAGATACGCAGTATTTT.

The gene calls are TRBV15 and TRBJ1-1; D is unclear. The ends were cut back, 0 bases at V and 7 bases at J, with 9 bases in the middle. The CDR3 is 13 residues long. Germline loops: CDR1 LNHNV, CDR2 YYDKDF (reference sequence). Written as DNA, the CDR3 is TGTGCCACCAGCAGAGATGCCTGGAGTGAAGCTTTCTTT. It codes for CATSRDAWSEAFF.

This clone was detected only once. CDR3: CASTYRGSNTIYF. The CDR3 DNA sequence: TGTGCCAGTACCTACAGGGGTTCGAACACCATATATTTT. The V gene is TRBV19, the J gene TRBJ1-3, with 7 bases identical to TRBD1. Germline V CDR1 and CDR2: LNHDA, SQIVND (reference sequence). The J segment lost 7 bases and the V segment lost 7 bases, leaving 7 bases of the junction unmatched. CDR3 length: 13 amino acids.

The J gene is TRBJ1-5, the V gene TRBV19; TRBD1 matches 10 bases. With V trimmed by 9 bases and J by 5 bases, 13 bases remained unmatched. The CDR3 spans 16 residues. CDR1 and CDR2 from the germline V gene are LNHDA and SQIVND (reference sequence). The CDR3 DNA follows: TGTGCCAGCTCTTGGGGGACAGGGGTATCTTATCAGCCCCAGCATTTT. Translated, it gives CASSWGTGVSYQPQHF. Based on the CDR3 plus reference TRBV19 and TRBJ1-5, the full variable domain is DGGITQSPKYLFRKEGQNVTLSCEQNLNHDAMYWYRQDPGQGLRLIYYSQIVNDFQKGDIAEGYSVSREKKESFPLTVTSAQKNPTAFYLCASSWGTGVSYQPQHFGDGTRLSIL.

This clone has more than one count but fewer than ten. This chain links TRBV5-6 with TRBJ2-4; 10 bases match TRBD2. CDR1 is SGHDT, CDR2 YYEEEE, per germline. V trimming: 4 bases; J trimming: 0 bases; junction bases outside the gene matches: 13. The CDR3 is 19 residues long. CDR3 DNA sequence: TGTGCCAGCAGCGAAGTGACTAGCGGGTACCTCAGAGCCAAAAACATTCAGTACTTC. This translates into CASSEVTSGYLRAKNIQYF.

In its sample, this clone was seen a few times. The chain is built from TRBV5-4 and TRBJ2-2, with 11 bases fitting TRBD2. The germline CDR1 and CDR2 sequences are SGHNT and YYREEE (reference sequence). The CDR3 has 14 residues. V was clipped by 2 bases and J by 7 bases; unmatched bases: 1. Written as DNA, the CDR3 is TGTGCCAGCAGCTTTAGCGGGAGGGACGGGGAGCTGTTTTTT. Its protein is CASSFSGRDGELFF.

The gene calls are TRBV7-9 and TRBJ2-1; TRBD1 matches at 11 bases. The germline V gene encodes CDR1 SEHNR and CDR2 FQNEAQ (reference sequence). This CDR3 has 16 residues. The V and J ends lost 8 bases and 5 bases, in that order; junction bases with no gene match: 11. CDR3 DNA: TGTGCCAGCCAGCCTCCGGGGACAGGGGGGAACAATGAGCAGTTCTTC. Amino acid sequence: CASQPPGTGGNNEQFF.

CDR3 protein: CASSAQGGGNTEAFF. The CDR3 DNA reads TGTGCCAGCAGCGCACAGGGTGGGGGAAACACTGAAGCTTTCTTT. The J gene is TRBJ1-1, the V gene TRBV7-8; maybe TRBD1 (6 bases). Trimming took off 5 bases at V and 2 bases at J, with 15 bases between the two ends. In germline, CDR1 is SGHVS, CDR2 FQNEAQ. The CDR3 covers 15 residues. Together with reference TRBV7-8 and TRBJ1-1, the CDR3 gives the full variable domain: GAGVSQSPRYKVAKRGQDVALRCDPISGHVSLFWYQQALGQGPEFLTYFQNEAQLDKSGLPSDRFFAERPEGSVSTLKIQRTQQEDSAVYLCASSAQGGGNTEAFFGQGTRLTVV.

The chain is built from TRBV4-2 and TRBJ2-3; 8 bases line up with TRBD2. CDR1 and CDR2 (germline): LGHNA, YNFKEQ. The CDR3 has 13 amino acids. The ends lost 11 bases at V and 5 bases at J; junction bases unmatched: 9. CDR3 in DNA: TGTGCCTGTGGGGCGGGAGGACGAGATACGCAGTATTTT. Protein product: CACGAGGRDTQYF.

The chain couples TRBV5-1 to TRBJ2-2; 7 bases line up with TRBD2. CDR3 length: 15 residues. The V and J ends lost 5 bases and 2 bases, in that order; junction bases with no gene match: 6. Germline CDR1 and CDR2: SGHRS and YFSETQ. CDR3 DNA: TGCGCCAGCAGGAGGGAGGGAGGCAACACCGGGGAGCTGTTTTTT. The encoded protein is CASRREGGNTGELFF.

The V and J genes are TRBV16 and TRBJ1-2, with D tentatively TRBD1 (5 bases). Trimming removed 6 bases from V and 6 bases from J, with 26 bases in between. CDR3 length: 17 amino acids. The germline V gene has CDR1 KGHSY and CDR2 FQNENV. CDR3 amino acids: CASRSLNLDSGSDGYTF. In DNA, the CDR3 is TGTGCCAGCAGATCCTTAAATCTCGATTCAGGGTCGGATGGCTACACCTTC.

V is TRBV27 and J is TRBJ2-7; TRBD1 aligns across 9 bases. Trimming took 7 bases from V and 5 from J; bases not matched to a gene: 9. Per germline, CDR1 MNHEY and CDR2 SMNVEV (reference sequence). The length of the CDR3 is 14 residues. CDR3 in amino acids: CASKRGNRGHEQYF. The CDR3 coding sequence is TGTGCCAGCAAGCGAGGAAACAGGGGGCACGAGCAGTACTTC.

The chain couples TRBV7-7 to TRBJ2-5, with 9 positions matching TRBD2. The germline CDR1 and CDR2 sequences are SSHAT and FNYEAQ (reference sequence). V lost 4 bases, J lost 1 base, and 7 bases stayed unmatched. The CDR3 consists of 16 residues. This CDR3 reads CASSSPPTSGQETQYF. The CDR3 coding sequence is TGTGCCAGCAGCTCACCCCCGACTAGCGGCCAAGAGACCCAGTACTTC.

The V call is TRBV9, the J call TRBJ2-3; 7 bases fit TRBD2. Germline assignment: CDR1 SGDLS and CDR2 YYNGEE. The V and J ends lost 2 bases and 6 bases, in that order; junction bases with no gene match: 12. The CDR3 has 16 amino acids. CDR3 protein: CASSVGAGVSGDTQYF. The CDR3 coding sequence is TGTGCCAGCAGCGTTGGTGCCGGGGTTAGCGGGGATACGCAGTATTTT. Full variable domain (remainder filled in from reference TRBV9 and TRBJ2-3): DSGVTQTPKHLITATGQRVTLRCSPRSGDLSVYWYQQSLDQGLQFLIQYYNGEERAKGNILERFSAQQFPDLHSELNLSSLELGDSALYFCASSVGAGVSGDTQYFGPGTRLTVL.

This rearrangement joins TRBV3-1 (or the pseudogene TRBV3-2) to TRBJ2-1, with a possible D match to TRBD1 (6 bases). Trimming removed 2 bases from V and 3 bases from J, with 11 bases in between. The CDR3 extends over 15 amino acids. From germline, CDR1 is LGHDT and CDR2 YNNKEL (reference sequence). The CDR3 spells CASSQLDSGYNEQFF. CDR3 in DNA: TGTGCCAGCAGCCAATTGGACAGTGGCTACAATGAGCAGTTCTTC.

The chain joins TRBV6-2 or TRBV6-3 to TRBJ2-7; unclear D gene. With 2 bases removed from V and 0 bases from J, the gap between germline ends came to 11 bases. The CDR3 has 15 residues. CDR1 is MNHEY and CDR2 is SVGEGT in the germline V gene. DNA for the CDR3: TGTGCCAGCAGTTACAAGGCAGGCTCCTCCTACGAGCAGTACTTC. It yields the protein CASSYKAGSSYEQYF.

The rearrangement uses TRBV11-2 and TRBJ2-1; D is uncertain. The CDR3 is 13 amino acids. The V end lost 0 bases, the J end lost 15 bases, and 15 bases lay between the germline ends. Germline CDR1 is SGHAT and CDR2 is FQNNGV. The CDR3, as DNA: TGTGCCAGCAGCTTAGATCTATGGGCGATCGGGTTCTTC. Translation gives CASSLDLWAIGFF.

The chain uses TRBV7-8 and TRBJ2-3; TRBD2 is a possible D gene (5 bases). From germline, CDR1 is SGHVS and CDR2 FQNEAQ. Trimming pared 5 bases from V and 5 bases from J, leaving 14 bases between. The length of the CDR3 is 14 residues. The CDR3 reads CASSAKRARDTQYF. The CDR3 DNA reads TGTGCCAGCAGCGCAAAGAGGGCCCGAGATACGCAGTATTTT.

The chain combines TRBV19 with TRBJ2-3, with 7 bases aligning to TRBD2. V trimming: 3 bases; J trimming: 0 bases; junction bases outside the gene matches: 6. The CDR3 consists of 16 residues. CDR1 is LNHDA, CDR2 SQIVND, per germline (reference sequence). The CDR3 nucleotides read TGTGCCAGTAGTATTGGGAATAGCGGGAGCACAGATACGCAGTATTTT. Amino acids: CASSIGNSGSTDTQYF. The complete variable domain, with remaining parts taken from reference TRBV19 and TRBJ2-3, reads DGGITQSPKYLFRKEGQNVTLSCEQNLNHDAMYWYRQDPGQGLRLIYYSQIVNDFQKGDIAEGYSVSREKKESFPLTVTSAQKNPTAFYLCASSIGNSGSTDTQYFGPGTRLTVL.

DNA for the CDR3: TGTGCCAGTAGTACAGGGGGCCTGGGTCGGGGCAATGAGCAGTTCTTC. Its protein product is CASSTGGLGRGNEQFF. The chain uses TRBV19 and TRBJ2-1; 8 positions agree with TRBD1. There are 16 residues in the CDR3. V gave up 4 bases and J gave up 6 bases; unmatched junction bases: 11. Looked up from germline, CDR1 is LNHDA and CDR2 is SQIVND (reference sequence).

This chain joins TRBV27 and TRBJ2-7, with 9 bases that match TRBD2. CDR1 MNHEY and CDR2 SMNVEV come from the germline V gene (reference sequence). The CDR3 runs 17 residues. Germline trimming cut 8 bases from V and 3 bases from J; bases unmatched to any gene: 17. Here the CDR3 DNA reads TGTGCCAGCGCCAGGGAGAGCGGTAGCGGGAGTGACTACGAGCAGTACTTC. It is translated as CASARESGSGSDYEQYF.